The rows below give T cell receptor beta chains drawn from one sample of a study of cytomegalovirus exposure and HLA in healthy donors. Sequencing used immunoSEQ multiplex PCR; TCRdb keeps in-frame clones, though not all of them. Seen here are approximately 100,000 clones, approximately 85% observed once, and the top ten hold 3.5% to 5%. The sample consisted of PBMCs. Receptors were obtained from a man aged 30 to 39 in good health and CMV-seronegative. CDR3s include the opening cysteine and the closing phenylalanine or tryptophan. D genes are given only for firm matches. Not all rows give a size; the values are once, few, many and, for expanded clones, a class.

j_gene	v_gene	abundance	d_gene	CDR3nt	CDR3aa
TRBJ2-3	TRBV29-1	.	TRBD2	TGCAGCGTTGTAGGGTGGGGGAGGGCCACAGATACGCAGTATTTT	CSVVGWGRATDTQYF
TRBJ2-7	TRBV27	.	.	TGTGCCAGCAGTTCAATCAACAGGGTTTTGGGGTCCGAGCAGTACTTC	CASSSINRVLGSEQYF
TRBJ2-1	TRBV29-1	.	TRBD1	TGCAGCGTTGAAGAGGGTAGGGGGCGCTTCTATGAGCAGTTCTTC	CSVEEGRGRFYEQFF
TRBJ2-7	TRBV30	.	.	TGTGTGCTGGCGACTCAGACCTCGTACGAGCAGTACTTC	CVLATQTSYEQYF
TRBJ1-6	TRBV15	.	.	TGTGCCACCAGCAGAGAGTCCACGAACAGCTCCTATAATTCACCCCTCCACTTT	CATSRESTNSSYNSPLHF
TRBJ2-2	TRBV5-1	.	TRBD2	TGCGCCAGCAGCAAATATCCGGGACTAGCGGGACTTAACACCGGGGAGCTGTTTTTT	CASSKYPGLAGLNTGELFF
TRBJ2-5	TRBV13	once	.	TGTGCCAGCAGCTTATCGGATCAGGGTCATTTAGAGACCCAGTACTTC	CASSLSDQGHLETQYF
TRBJ2-7	TRBV2	.	TRBD2	TGTGCCAGCCGGGGGGGGAACGAGCAGTACTTC	CASRGGNEQYF
TRBJ2-3	TRBV9	once	.	TGTGCCAGCAGCGTAGCCGGGACTAGCACAGATACGCAGTATTTT	CASSVAGTSTDTQYF
TRBJ1-2	TRBV5-4	once	.	TGTGCCAGCAGCGTGGACGGCGCGGGAGGACGTGGCTACACCTTC	CASSVDGAGGRGYTF
TRBJ2-7	TRBV4-3	.	TRBD2	TGCGCCAGCAGCCAAGATTATTCGGGACTAGTGTTCAACGAGCAGTACTTC	CASSQDYSGLVFNEQYF
TRBJ2-7	TRBV30	once	TRBD1	TGTGCCTGGAGTACAGGGACAGGTCCTTACGAGCAGTACTTC	CAWSTGTGPYEQYF
TRBJ1-5	TRBV9	.	.	TGTGCCAGCAGCGCAGACAATCAGCCCCAGCATTTT	CASSADNQPQHF
TRBJ1-6	TRBV5-4	.	.	TGTGCCAGCAGCTTTGACGGGGAGAGGAATTCACCCCTCCACTTT	CASSFDGERNSPLHF
TRBJ2-3	TRBV5-1	.	TRBD2	TGCGCCAGCAGCGCTAGGACTAGCGGCATCACAGATACGCAGTATTTT	CASSARTSGITDTQYF
TRBJ1-2	TRBV5-6	.	TRBD1	TGTGCCAGCAGCTTCGGACAGGGGAGGTTCTGG	CASSFGQGRFW
TRBJ2-1	TRBV9	.	.	TGTGCCAGCAGCCCCCGACGGCGGGGTACCTACAATGAGCAGTTCTTC	CASSPRRRGTYNEQFF
TRBJ1-1	TRBV28	.	TRBD1	TGTGCCAGCAGTCCGCCCGGACAGGGGGCAGAGGTAGCTTTCTTT	CASSPPGQGAEVAFF
TRBJ2-2	TRBV9	.	TRBD2	TGTGCCAGCAGCGTAGGCGGGGGGCTCTCCGGGGAGCTGTTTTTT	CASSVGGGLSGELFF
TRBJ2-3	TRBV9	.	TRBD1	TGTGCCAGCAGCGGCCGACAGGGGGCTACAGATACGCAGTATTTT	CASSGRQGATDTQYF
TRBJ2-5	TRBV27	few	TRBD1	TGTGCCAGCAGTTTATGGGACAGGGGAGAGACCCAGTACTTC	CASSLWDRGETQYF
TRBJ1-1	TRBV5-1	once	.	TGCGCCAGCAGCGAGCAGGGCAGGTTATCTGAAGCTTTCTTT	CASSEQGRLSEAFF
TRBJ2-1	TRBV28	.	.	TGTGCCAGCAGTTCCGGTGCGTCCTCTTCTTACAATGAGCAGTTCTTC	CASSSGASSSYNEQFF
TRBJ2-7	TRBV4-3	few	.	TGCGCCAGCAGCCAAGGGAGAGGAGCCTACGAGCAGTACTTC	CASSQGRGAYEQYF
TRBJ1-1	TRBV28	few	TRBD1	TGTGCCAGCTCCGGGACAGGGGGAATAAGGACTGAAGCTTTCTTT	CASSGTGGIRTEAFF
TRBJ2-3	TRBV6-6	.	TRBD2	TGTGCCAGCACCCAGGAGGGGAGGGCGGCAGATACGCAGTATTTT	CASTQEGRAADTQYF
TRBJ1-6	TRBV30	.	TRBD1	TGTGCCTGGATGACAGGGAACTCCTATAATTCACCCCTCCACTTT	CAWMTGNSYNSPLHF